This T cell receptor (beta chain) was documented in a study of cytomegalovirus exposure and HLA in healthy donors. Turning to the study itself: In an earlier analysis, some 110 million unique TCR beta sequences were found from 150 million to 200 million T cells.

Primers: 60 Vbeta forward and 13 Jbeta reverse. Produced via immunoSEQ multiplex PCR; TCRdb's table is partial and in-frame only. The sample has about 200,000 clones; around 85% are singletons. Remarks on this clone: Its antigen is unidentified.

The study, taken as a whole, reports: The analysis excluded some indistinguishable V segments, including TRBV6-2 and TRBV6-3. Reportedly, cytomegalovirus status was diagnosed with high sensitivity and specificity.

Trimming left V 7 bases short and J 6 bases short, with 18 bases between. CDR3 size: 14 residues. Germline loops: CDR1 GTSNPN, CDR2 SVGIG (reference sequence). Sequencing was done on a sample of PBMCs. The TCR originated in a man aged 50 to 60 in good health and CMV-seronegative. The rearrangement uses TRBV30 and TRBJ2-2; the D gene is possibly TRBD1 (7 bases). This CDR3 is CAFGRDSLSGELFF. CDR3 DNA sequence: TGTGCCTTCGGGCGGGACAGCCTTTCCGGGGAGCTGTTTTTT.